This T cell receptor beta chain was obtained from a study of blood T cell repertoires in COVID-19. At the level of the study: The analysed material was cDNA or gDNA that came from T cells, B-cell-depleted T cells, or PBMCs.

Germline V lookup: CDR1 SGHDT, CDR2 YYEEEE. Trimming stripped 0 bases from V and 11 bases from J, with 14 bases between. This CDR3 is built from 13 residues. This clone was detected only once. Data came from immunoSEQ multiplex PCR; TCRdb stores just in-frame clones and leaves some out. The data show about 310,000 clones, around 87% seen once. The source is a woman in her forties or fifties who had recovered from COVID-19. This chain connects TRBV5-6 to TRBJ1-1, with D possibly TRBD1 on 5 matching bases. Sequencing was performed on peripheral blood. CDR3: CASSLGAGVEAFF. Here the CDR3 DNA reads TGTGCCAGCAGCTTGGGCGCGGGGGTTGAGGCTTTCTTT.